A selection of T cell receptor beta chains follows, all from one sample in a study of cytomegalovirus exposure and HLA in healthy donors. Measured with immunoSEQ multiplex PCR; TCRdb has only the in-frame clones, and not every one. The sample includes around 150,000 clones, approximately 80% of them seen just once. The sequencing input was PBMCs. All receptors derive from a male donor in good health and CMV-seropositive. The CDR3 runs from the conserved cysteine through the conserved F or W. Fields, in order: V gene, clone size, D gene, J gene, CDR3 DNA, CDR3 protein. The D gene is left open where the match is weak. Only part of the rows carry a size: once, few, many, or a class if the clone is expanded.

v_gene: TRBV25-1; abundance: -; d_gene: -; j_gene: TRBJ2-1; CDR3nt: TGTGCCAGCAGTGCAGCACTGGGGGGATCAAATGAGCAGTTCTTC; CDR3aa: CASSAALGGSNEQFF
v_gene: TRBV6-1; abundance: -; d_gene: -; j_gene: TRBJ2-1; CDR3nt: TGTGCCGGCAGCAGTAAGGACGGGGCCTACAATGAGCAGTTCTTC; CDR3aa: CAGSSKDGAYNEQFF
v_gene: TRBV7-9; abundance: -; d_gene: -; j_gene: TRBJ2-7; CDR3nt: TGTGCCAGCAGCCGACCGGGACAAAGCTCCTACGAGCAGTACTTC; CDR3aa: CASSRPGQSSYEQYF
v_gene: TRBV2; abundance: -; d_gene: TRBD1; j_gene: TRBJ1-1; CDR3nt: TGTGCCAGCAACTTCGACAGGGGGCGGGAAGCTTTCTTT; CDR3aa: CASNFDRGREAFF
v_gene: TRBV2; abundance: -; d_gene: TRBD1; j_gene: TRBJ2-7; CDR3nt: TGTGCCAGCAGGAACTCTGGACAGGGGCTTTACTTC; CDR3aa: CASRNSGQGLYF
v_gene: TRBV9; abundance: -; d_gene: TRBD2; j_gene: TRBJ2-1; CDR3nt: TGTGCCAGCAGCGTTAGCGGGGGGCTCAACAATGAGCAGTTCTTC; CDR3aa: CASSVSGGLNNEQFF
v_gene: TRBV4-3; abundance: -; d_gene: -; j_gene: TRBJ1-6; CDR3nt: TGCGCCAGCAGCCAAGATAGTTACCCGTCTGGTTCACCCCTCCACTTT; CDR3aa: CASSQDSYPSGSPLHF
v_gene: TRBV30; abundance: few; d_gene: -; j_gene: TRBJ2-5; CDR3nt: TGTGCCTGGAGCCGGGGTTACCAAGAGACCCAGTACTTC; CDR3aa: CAWSRGYQETQYF
v_gene: TRBV4-1; abundance: -; d_gene: -; j_gene: TRBJ2-7; CDR3nt: TGCGCCAGCAGCCAAGAGGGGCCCCCTCGAACCGAGCAGTACTTC; CDR3aa: CASSQEGPPRTEQYF
v_gene: TRBV9; abundance: -; d_gene: TRBD2; j_gene: TRBJ2-1; CDR3nt: TGTGCCAGCAGCGTAAGCGGGGGGGGAAATGAGCAGTTCTTC; CDR3aa: CASSVSGGGNEQFF
v_gene: TRBV29-1; abundance: -; d_gene: -; j_gene: TRBJ2-3; CDR3nt: TGCAGCGCAAGATCGCGTCGCACAGATACGCAGTATTTT; CDR3aa: CSARSRRTDTQYF
v_gene: TRBV11-3; abundance: once; d_gene: TRBD2; j_gene: TRBJ2-7; CDR3nt: TGTGCCGGCTCGGGGGGTCCCCCCGAGCAGTACTTC; CDR3aa: CAGSGGPPEQYF
v_gene: TRBV30; abundance: -; d_gene: -; j_gene: TRBJ1-1; CDR3nt: TGTGCCTGGAGTAGTCAGGGGAACACTGAAGCTTTCTTT; CDR3aa: CAWSSQGNTEAFF
v_gene: TRBV13; abundance: -; d_gene: -; j_gene: TRBJ2-7; CDR3nt: TGTGCCAGCAGTCGAGGCTCCTACGAGCAGTACTTC; CDR3aa: CASSRGSYEQYF
v_gene: TRBV7-7; abundance: -; d_gene: -; j_gene: TRBJ2-5; CDR3nt: TGTGCTAGCAGCTTAGTTCCGCTGGGGCTAGAGACCCAGTACTTC; CDR3aa: CASSLVPLGLETQYF
v_gene: TRBV13; abundance: -; d_gene: -; j_gene: TRBJ1-4; CDR3nt: TGTGCCAGCAGCTCGAGTCCCAATGAAAAACTGTTTTTT; CDR3aa: CASSSSPNEKLFF
v_gene: TRBV19; abundance: -; d_gene: TRBD1; j_gene: TRBJ1-6; CDR3nt: TGTGCCAGTAGTTCCCAGGGGGATGGCAATTCACCCCTCCACTTT; CDR3aa: CASSSQGDGNSPLHF
v_gene: TRBV2; abundance: -; d_gene: -; j_gene: TRBJ1-6; CDR3nt: TGTGCCAGCGCCTTGAACCCAGGACAGTATAATTCACCCCTCCACTTT; CDR3aa: CASALNPGQYNSPLHF
v_gene: TRBV7-3; abundance: -; d_gene: TRBD2; j_gene: TRBJ2-5; CDR3nt: TGTGCCAGCAGCTTAACCGGGGGGTTTCAAGAGACCCAGTACTTC; CDR3aa: CASSLTGGFQETQYF
v_gene: TRBV5-8; abundance: -; d_gene: TRBD1; j_gene: TRBJ1-5; CDR3nt: TGTGCCAGCAGCCGACAGGGGGAGGTTAGGCAGCCCCAGCATTTT; CDR3aa: CASSRQGEVRQPQHF